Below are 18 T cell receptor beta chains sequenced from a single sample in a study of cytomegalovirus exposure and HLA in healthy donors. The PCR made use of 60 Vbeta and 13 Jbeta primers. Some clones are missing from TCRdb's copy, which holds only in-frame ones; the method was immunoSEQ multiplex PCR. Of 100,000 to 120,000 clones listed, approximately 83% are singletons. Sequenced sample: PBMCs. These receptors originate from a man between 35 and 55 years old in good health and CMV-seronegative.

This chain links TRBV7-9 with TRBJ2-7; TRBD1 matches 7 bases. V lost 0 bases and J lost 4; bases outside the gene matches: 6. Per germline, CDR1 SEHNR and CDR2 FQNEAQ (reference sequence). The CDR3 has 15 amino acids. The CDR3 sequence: CASSLAPGQIYEQYF. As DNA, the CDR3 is TGTGCCAGCAGCTTAGCCCCGGGACAGATTTACGAGCAGTACTTC.

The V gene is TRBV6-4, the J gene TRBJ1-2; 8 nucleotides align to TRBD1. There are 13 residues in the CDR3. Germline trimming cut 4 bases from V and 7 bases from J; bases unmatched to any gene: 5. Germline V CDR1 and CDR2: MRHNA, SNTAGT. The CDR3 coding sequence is TGTGCCAGCAGTGGGACAGGGCAAAGTGGCTACACCTTC. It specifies CASSGTGQSGYTF.

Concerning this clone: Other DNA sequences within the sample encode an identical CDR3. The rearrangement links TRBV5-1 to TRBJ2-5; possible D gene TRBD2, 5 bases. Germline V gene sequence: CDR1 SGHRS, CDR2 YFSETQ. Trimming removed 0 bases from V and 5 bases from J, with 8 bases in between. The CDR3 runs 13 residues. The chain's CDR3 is CASSLGGEETQYF. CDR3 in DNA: TGCGCCAGCAGCTTGGGTGGGGAGGAGACCCAGTACTTC.

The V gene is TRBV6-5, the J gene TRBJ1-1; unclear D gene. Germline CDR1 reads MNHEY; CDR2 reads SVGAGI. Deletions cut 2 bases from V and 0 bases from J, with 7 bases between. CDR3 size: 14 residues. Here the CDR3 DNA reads TGTGCCAGCAGTTACCACGGGATGAACACTGAAGCTTTCTTT. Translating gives CASSYHGMNTEAFF.

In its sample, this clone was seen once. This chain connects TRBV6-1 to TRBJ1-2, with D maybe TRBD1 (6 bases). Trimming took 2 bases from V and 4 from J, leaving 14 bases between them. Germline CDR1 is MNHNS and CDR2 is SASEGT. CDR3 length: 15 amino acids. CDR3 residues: CASSEYSRGTYGYTF. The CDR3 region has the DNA TGTGCCAGCAGTGAATACTCGAGGGGGACCTATGGCTACACCTTC.

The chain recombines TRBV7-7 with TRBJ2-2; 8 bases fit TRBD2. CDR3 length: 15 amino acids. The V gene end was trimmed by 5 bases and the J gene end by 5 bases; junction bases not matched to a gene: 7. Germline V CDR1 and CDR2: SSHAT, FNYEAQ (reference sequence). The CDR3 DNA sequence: TGTGCCAGCAGCGCAAGCGGGGGAGGGACCGGGGAGCTGTTTTTT. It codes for CASSASGGGTGELFF.

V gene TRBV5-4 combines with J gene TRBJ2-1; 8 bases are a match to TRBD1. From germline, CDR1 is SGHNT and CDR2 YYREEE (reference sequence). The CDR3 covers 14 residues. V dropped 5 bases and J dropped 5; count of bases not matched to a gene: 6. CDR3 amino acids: CASRNGQGNNEQFF. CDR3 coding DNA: TGTGCCAGCAGGAATGGACAGGGAAACAATGAGCAGTTCTTC.

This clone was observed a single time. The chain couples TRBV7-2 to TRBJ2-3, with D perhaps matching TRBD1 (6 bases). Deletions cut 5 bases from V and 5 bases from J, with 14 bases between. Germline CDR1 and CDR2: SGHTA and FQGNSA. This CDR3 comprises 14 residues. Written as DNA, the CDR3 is TGTGCCAGCAGCGCTGACAGGCTTGGAGATACGCAGTATTTT. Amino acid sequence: CASSADRLGDTQYF.

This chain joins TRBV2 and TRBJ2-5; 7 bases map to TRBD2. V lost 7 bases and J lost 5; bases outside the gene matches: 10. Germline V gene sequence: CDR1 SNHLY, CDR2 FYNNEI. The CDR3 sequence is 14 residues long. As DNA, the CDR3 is TGTGCCAGCAACCCGGGACTACGACAGGAGACCCAGTACTTC. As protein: CASNPGLRQETQYF.

This CDR3 is CASSLTGGYDQPQHF. Written as DNA, the CDR3 is TGTGCCAGCAGCCTGACAGGGGGCTATGATCAGCCCCAGCATTTT. The chain links TRBV5-6 to TRBJ1-5; 10 nucleotides line up with TRBD1. V gave up 4 bases and J gave up 5 bases; unmatched junction bases: 6. The CDR3 extends over 15 amino acids. CDR1 and CDR2 from the germline V gene are SGHDT and YYEEEE.

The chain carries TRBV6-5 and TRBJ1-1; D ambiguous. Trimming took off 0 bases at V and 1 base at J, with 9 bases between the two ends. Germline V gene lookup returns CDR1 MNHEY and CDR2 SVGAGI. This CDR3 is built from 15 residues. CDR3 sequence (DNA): TGTGCCAGCAGTTACTCGAGGAGCGCGAACACTGAAGCTTTCTTT. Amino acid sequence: CASSYSRSANTEAFF.

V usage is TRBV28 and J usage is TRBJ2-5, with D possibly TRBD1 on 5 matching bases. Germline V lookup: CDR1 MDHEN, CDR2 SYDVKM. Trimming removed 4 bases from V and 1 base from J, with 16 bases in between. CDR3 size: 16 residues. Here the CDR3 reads CASSSQMTVSQETQYF. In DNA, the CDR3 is TGTGCCAGCAGTTCCCAGATGACAGTTTCCCAAGAGACCCAGTACTTC.

The CDR3 DNA reads TGTGCCAGCAGCTTAACCAGGAATCAGCCCCAGCATTTT. Its translation: CASSLTRNQPQHF. This chain joins TRBV7-7 and TRBJ1-5; no reliable D call. The CDR3 is 13 residues long. Trimming pared 2 bases from V and 4 bases from J, leaving 6 bases between. Germline CDR1 SSHAT, CDR2 FNYEAQ (reference sequence).

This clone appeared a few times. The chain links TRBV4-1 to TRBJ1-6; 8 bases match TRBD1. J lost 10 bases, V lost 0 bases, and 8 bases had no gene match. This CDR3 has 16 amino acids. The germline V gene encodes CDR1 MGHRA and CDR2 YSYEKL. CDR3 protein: CASSQERQGAYSPLHF. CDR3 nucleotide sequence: TGCGCCAGCAGCCAAGAGCGTCAGGGGGCGTACTCACCCCTCCACTTT.

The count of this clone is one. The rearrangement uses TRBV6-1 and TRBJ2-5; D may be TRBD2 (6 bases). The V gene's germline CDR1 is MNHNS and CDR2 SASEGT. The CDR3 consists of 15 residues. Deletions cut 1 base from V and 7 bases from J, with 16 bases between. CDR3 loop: CASSEGAGWRGTQYF. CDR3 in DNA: TGTGCCAGCAGTGAAGGGGCAGGTTGGCGGGGGACCCAGTACTTC.

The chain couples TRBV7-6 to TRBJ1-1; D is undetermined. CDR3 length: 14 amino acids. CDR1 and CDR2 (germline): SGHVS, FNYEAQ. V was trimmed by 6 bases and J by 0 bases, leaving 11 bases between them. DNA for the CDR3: TGTGCCAGCAGGCCGGGTACGGTGAACACTGAAGCTTTCTTT. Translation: CASRPGTVNTEAFF.

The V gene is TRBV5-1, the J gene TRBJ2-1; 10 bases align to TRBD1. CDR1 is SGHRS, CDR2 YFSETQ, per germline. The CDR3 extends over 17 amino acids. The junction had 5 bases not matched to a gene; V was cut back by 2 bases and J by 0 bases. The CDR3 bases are TGCGCCAGCAGCTTAGGACAGGGGGGAACCTCCTACAATGAGCAGTTCTTC. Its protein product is CASSLGQGGTSYNEQFF.

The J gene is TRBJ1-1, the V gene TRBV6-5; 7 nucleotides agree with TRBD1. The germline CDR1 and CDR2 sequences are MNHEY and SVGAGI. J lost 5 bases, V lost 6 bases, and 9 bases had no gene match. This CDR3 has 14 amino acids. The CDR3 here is CASRKQGPGTEAFF. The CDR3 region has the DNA TGTGCCAGCAGAAAACAGGGGCCGGGGACTGAAGCTTTCTTT.